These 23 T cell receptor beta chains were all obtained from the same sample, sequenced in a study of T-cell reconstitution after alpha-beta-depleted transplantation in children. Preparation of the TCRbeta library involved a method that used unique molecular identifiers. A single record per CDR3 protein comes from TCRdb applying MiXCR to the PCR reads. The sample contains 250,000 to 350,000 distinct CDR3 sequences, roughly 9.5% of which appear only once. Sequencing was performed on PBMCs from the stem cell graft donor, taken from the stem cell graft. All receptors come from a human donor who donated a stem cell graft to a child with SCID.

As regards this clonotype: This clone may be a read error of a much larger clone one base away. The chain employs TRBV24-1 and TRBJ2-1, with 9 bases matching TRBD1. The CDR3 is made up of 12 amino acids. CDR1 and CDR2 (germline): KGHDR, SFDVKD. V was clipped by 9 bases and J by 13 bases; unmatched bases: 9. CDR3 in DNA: TGTGCCACCTCGGGGGACAGGGTGTTACAGTTCTTC. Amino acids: CATSGDRVLQFF.

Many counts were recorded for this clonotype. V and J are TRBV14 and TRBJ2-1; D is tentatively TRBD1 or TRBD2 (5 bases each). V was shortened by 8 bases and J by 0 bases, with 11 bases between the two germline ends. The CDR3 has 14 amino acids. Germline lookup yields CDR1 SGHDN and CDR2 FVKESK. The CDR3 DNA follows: TGTGCCAGCCAAGACGGGGCCTCCTACAATGAGCAGTTCTTC. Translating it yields CASQDGASYNEQFF.

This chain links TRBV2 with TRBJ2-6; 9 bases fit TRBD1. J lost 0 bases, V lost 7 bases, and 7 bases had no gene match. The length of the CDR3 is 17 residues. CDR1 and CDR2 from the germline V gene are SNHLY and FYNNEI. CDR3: CASTDRDRDSGANVLTF. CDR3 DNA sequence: TGTGCCAGCACCGATCGGGACAGGGACTCTGGGGCCAACGTCCTGACTTTC.

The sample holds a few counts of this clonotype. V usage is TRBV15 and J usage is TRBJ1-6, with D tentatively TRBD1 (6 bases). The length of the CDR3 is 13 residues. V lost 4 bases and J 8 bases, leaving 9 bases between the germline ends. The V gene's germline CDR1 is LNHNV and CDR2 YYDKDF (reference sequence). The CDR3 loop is CATSIHRDSPLHF. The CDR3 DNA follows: TGTGCCACCAGCATCCACAGGGATTCACCCCTCCACTTT.

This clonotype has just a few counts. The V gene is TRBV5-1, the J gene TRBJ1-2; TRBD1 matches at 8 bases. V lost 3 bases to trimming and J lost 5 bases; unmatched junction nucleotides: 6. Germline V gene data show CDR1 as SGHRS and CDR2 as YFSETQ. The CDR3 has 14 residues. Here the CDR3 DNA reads TGCGCCAGCAGCTCGGGACAGGCCGTTTATGGCTACACCTTC. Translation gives CASSSGQAVYGYTF.

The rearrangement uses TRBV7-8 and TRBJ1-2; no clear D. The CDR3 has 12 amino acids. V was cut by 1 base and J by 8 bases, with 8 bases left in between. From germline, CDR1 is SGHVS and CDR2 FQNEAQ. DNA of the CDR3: TGTGCCAGCAGCTTAGGGGGAGTCGGCTACACCTTC. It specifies CASSLGGVGYTF. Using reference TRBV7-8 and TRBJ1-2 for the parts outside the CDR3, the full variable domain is GAGVSQSPRYKVAKRGQDVALRCDPISGHVSLFWYQQALGQGPEFLTYFQNEAQLDKSGLPSDRFFAERPEGSVSTLKIQRTQQEDSAVYLCASSLGGVGYTFGSGTRLTVV.

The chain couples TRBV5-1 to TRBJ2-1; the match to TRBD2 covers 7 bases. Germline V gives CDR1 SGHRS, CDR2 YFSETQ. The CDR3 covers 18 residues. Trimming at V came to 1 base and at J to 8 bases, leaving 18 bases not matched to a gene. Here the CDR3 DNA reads TGCGCCAGCAGCTTGACAGGTCTCGCTGGCGGGGGTTTGGATGAGCAGTTCTTC. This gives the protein CASSLTGLAGGGLDEQFF. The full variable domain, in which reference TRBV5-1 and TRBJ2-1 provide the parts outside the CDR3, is KAGVTQTPRYLIKTRGQQVTLSCSPISGHRSVSWYQQTPGQGLQFLFEYFSETQRNKGNFPGRFSGRQFSNSRSEMNVSTLELGDSALYLCASSLTGLAGGGLDEQFFGPGTRLTVL.

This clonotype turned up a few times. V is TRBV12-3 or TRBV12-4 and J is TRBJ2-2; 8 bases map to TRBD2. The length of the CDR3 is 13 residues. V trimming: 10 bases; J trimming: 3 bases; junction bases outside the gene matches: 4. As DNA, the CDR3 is TGTGCCACGCGGGGGGCCGACACCGGGGAGCTGTTTTTT. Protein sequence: CATRGADTGELFF.

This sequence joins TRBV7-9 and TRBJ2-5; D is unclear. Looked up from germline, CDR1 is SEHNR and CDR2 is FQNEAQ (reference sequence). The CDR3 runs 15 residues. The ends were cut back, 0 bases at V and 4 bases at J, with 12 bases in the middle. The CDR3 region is CASSLARSAIETQYF. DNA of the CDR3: TGTGCCAGCAGCTTAGCGCGGTCGGCGATAGAGACCCAGTACTTC.

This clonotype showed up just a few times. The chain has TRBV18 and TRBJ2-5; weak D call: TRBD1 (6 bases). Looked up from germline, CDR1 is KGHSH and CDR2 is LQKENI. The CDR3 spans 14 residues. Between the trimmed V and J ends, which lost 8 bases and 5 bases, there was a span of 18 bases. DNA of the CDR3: TGTGCCAGCCGTCGCCAGGGACAAGGGGAGACCCAGTACTTC. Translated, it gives CASRRQGQGETQYF.

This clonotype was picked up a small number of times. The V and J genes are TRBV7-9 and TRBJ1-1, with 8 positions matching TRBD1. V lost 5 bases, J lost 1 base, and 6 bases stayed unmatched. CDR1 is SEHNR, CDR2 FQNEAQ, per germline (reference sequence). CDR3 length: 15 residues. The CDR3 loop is CASSPMGQANTEAFF. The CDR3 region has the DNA TGTGCCAGCAGCCCAATGGGACAGGCGAACACTGAAGCTTTCTTT. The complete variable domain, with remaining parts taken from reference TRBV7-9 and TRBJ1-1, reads DTGVSQNPRHKITKRGQNVTFRCDPISEHNRLYWYRQTLGQGPEFLTYFQNEAQLEKSRLLSDRFSAERPKGSFSTLEIQRTEQGDSAMYLCASSPMGQANTEAFFGQGTRLTVV.

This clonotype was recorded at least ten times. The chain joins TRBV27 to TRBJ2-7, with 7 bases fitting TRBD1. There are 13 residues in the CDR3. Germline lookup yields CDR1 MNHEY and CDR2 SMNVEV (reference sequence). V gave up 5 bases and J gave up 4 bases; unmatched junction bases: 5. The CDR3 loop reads CASSLGTEYEQYF. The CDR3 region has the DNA TGTGCCAGCAGTCTAGGGACAGAATACGAGCAGTACTTC.

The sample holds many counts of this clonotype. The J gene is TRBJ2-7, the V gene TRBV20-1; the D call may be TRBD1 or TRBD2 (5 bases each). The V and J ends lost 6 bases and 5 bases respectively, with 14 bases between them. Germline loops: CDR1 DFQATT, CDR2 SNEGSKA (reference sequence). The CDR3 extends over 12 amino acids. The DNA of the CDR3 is TGCAGTGCCAGGGTAGGGAGCCACGAGCAGTACTTC. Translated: CSARVGSHEQYF.

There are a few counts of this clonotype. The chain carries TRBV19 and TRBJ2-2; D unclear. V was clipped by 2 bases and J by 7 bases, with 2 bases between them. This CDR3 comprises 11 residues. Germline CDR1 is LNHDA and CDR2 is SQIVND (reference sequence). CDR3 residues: CASSIIGELFF. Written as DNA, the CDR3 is TGTGCCAGTAGTATAATCGGGGAGCTGTTTTTT.

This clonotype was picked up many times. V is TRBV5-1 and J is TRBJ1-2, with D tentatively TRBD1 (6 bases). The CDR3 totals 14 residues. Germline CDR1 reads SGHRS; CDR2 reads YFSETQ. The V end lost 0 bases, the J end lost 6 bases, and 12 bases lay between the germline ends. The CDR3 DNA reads TGCGCCAGCAGCTTGGTGGGGGCTGATAATGGCTACACCTTC. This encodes CASSLVGADNGYTF.

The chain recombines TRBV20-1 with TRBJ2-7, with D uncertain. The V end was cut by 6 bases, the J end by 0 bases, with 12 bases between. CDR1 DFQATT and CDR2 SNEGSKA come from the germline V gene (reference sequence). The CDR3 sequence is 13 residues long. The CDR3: CSARPAVSYEQYF. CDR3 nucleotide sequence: TGCAGTGCCAGACCGGCGGTCTCCTACGAGCAGTACTTC.

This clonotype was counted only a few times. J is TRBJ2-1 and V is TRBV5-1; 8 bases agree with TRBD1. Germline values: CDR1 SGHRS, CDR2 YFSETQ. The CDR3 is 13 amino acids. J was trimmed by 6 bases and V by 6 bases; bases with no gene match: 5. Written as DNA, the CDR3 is TGCGCCAGCAAAAATACAGGGGGCAATGAGCAGTTCTTC. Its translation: CASKNTGGNEQFF.

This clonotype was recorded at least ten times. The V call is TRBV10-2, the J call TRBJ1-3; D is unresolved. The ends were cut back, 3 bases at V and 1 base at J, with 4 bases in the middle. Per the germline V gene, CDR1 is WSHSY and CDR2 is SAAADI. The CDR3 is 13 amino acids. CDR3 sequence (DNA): TGCGCCAGCAGTGAAGGGTCTGGAAACACCATATATTTT. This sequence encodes CASSEGSGNTIYF.

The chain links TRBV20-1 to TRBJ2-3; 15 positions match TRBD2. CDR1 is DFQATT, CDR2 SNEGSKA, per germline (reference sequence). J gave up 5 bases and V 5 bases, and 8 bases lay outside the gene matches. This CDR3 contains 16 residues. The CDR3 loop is CSALGLAGGRVDTQYF. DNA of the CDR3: TGCAGTGCTTTAGGACTAGCGGGGGGGCGGGTAGATACGCAGTATTTT.

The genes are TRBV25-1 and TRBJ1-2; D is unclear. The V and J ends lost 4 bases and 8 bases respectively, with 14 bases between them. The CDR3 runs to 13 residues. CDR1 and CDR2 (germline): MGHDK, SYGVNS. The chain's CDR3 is CASSANTYPGYTF. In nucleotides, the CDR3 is TGTGCCAGCAGTGCTAACACCTATCCAGGCTACACCTTC.

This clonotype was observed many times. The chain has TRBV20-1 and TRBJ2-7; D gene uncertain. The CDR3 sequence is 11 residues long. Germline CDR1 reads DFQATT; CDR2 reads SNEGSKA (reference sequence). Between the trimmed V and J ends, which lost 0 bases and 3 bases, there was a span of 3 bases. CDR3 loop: CSAREGYEQYF. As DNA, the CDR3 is TGCAGTGCTAGAGAAGGCTACGAGCAGTACTTC.

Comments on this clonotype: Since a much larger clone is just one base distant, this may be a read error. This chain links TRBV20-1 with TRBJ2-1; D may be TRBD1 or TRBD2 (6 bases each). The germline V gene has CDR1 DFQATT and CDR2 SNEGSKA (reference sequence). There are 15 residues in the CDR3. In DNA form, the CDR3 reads TGCAGTGCTAGAGAGTCGGGGGCCTTCTACTATGAGCAGTTCTTC. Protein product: CSARESGAFYYEQFF.

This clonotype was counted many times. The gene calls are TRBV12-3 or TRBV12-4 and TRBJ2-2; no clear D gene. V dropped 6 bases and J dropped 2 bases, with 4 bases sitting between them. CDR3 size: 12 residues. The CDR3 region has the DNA TGTGCCAGCAGGTTAAACACCGGGGAGCTGTTTTTT. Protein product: CASRLNTGELFF.